These 6 T cell receptor beta chains were sequenced from one sample in a study of blood T cell repertoires in COVID-19. The table came from immunoSEQ multiplex PCR; TCRdb's copy has only in-frame clones and leaves some out. Of around 290,000 clones in the sample, 88% are singletons; the top ten hold roughly 2%. Sequenced material: PBMCs or T cells enriched from blood (not recorded which). Every receptor here comes from a woman aged 60-70 years in a cohort exposed to, infected with or recovered from COVID-19 (not recorded which).

J is TRBJ1-5 and V is TRBV6-1; D is unclear. Trimming removed 0 bases at V and 0 bases at J, with 9 bases between. CDR1 is MNHNS, CDR2 SASEGT, per germline. This CDR3 spans 16 amino acids. This chain's CDR3 is CASSEAASYSNQPQHF. CDR3 in DNA: TGTGCCAGCAGTGAAGCGGCCTCATATAGCAATCAGCCCCAGCATTTT.

CDR3: CAWSVQRTPEQYF. CDR3 nucleotides: TGTGCCTGGAGTGTACAACGGACACCCGAGCAGTACTTC. The rearrangement joins TRBV30 to TRBJ2-7, with TRBD1 as a possible D gene (5 bases). V shed 0 bases and J shed 6 bases, with 12 bases lying between them. The CDR3 runs 13 residues. CDR1 GTSNPN and CDR2 SVGIG come from the germline V gene (reference sequence). Using reference TRBV30 and TRBJ2-7 for the parts outside the CDR3, the full variable domain is SQTIHQWPATLVQPVGSPLSLECTVEGTSNPNLYWYRQAAGRGLQLLFYSVGIGQISSEVPQNLSASRPQDRQFILSSKKLLLSDSGFYLCAWSVQRTPEQYFGPGTRLTVT.

The V call is TRBV20-1, the J call TRBJ1-2, with D possibly being TRBD1 (6 bases). The germline V gene encodes CDR1 DFQATT and CDR2 SNEGSKA (reference sequence). Trimming stripped 3 bases from V and 2 bases from J, with 13 bases between. This CDR3 has 14 residues. In DNA, the CDR3 is TGCAGTGCTAGTGGGGGCAAGGGAAACTATGGCTACACCTTC. The encoded protein is CSASGGKGNYGYTF.

V gene TRBV2 combines with J gene TRBJ2-2; D unclear. Per the germline V gene, CDR1 is SNHLY and CDR2 is FYNNEI. Trimming pared 1 base from V and 6 bases from J, leaving 9 bases between. There are 14 residues in the CDR3. This CDR3 is CASSEVEAAGELFF. CDR3 sequence (DNA): TGTGCCAGCAGTGAAGTAGAGGCGGCCGGGGAGCTGTTTTTT.

There are a few counts of this clone. V gene TRBV10-3 combines with J gene TRBJ1-1; 7 bases align to TRBD1. V gave up 3 bases and J gave up 11 bases; unmatched junction bases: 6. Germline CDR1 reads ENHRY; CDR2 reads SYGVKD. The length of the CDR3 is 12 residues. DNA for the CDR3: TGTGCCATCAGTGAAGGGGCAGGGGGTGCTTTCTTT. Translating gives CAISEGAGGAFF.

J is TRBJ2-7 and V is TRBV3-1 (or the pseudogene TRBV3-2), with D possibly TRBD2 on 6 matching bases. Trimming left V 3 bases short and J 0 bases short, with 21 bases between. Germline V gene sequence: CDR1 LGHDT, CDR2 YNNKEL (reference sequence). The CDR3 is 18 amino acids. The CDR3 protein is CASSQAWGETLVSYEQYF. Written as DNA, the CDR3 is TGTGCCAGCAGCCAGGCGTGGGGGGAAACCCTTGTCTCCTACGAGCAGTACTTC.